This T cell receptor beta chain emerged from a study of T-cell memory formation after mild COVID-19. This clonotype was found a few times. The CDR3 is 14 residues long. Trimming shortened V by 4 bases and J by 0 bases, and 7 bases separated the two germline ends. CDR1 SGHRS and CDR2 YFSETQ come from the germline V gene. TCRdb itself ran the 5' RACE reads through MiXCR, one entry per CDR3 protein. The sample has about 190,000 distinct CDR3 sequences, around 25% seen once. The origin of this receptor is an adult woman who had mild COVID-19 (a few samples of this study predate the infection). Cell type and time point are not known. The chain joins TRBV5-1 to TRBJ2-2, with D hard to call. Sequenced input: PBMCs or a T cell subset sorted from them (not recorded which). DNA for the CDR3: TGCGCCAGCAGCATAGCAGCGAACACCGGGGAGCTGTTTTTT. The encoded protein is CASSIAANTGELFF.